Below, 9 T cell receptor beta chains from the same sample are listed, as sequenced in a study of T cells in women clearing cervical HPV infection. Sequencing was performed with immunoSEQ multiplex PCR; in TCRdb, only in-frame clones are kept and a portion is missing. The sample data list around 15,000 clones. Material for sequencing was blood buffy coat. All receptors come from a woman between 18 and 70 years old with a cervical HPV16 infection that either progressed to CIN3+ or cleared (not recorded which).

Concerning this clone itself: Read data end 3 residues before the CDR3 end; the end is taken from the germline J gene. This CDR3 is also generated by other DNA sequences in the sample. The chain uses TRBV2 and TRBJ2-2; TRBD1 matches 8 bases. The V gene's germline CDR1 is SNHLY and CDR2 FYNNEI. This CDR3 region has 14 residues. V dropped 3 bases and J dropped 7; count of bases not matched to a gene: 4. CDR3 sequence reads: CASSEQGAVGELFF. The CDR3 bases that were read are TGTGCCAGCAGTGAGCAGGGGGCGGTCGGGGAG.

This clone ranks as medium-sized (0.01 to 0.1%) in terms of frequency. The sequence runs out 3 residues before the end of the CDR3; the remainder is reconstructed from the germline J gene. This sequence joins TRBV18 and TRBJ2-3, with 7 positions matching TRBD1. The CDR3 consists of 15 residues. CDR1 KGHSH and CDR2 LQKENI come from the germline V gene. After removal of 1 base from V and 2 bases from J, the junction contained 3 bases not matched to a gene. The CDR3 sequence is CASSPLDRFTDTQYF. The covered CDR3 bases are TGTGCCAGCTCACCACTGGACAGGTTCACAGATACG. The full variable domain, in which reference TRBV18 and TRBJ2-3 provide the parts outside the CDR3, is NAGVMQNPRHLVRRRGQEARLRCSPMKGHSHVYWYRQLPEEGLKFMVYLQKENIIDESGMPKERFSAEFPKEGPSILRIQQVVRGDSAAYFCASSPLDRFTDTQYFGPGTRLTVL.

About this clone: The CDR3 end lies 3 residues beyond the end of the read and is filled in from the germline J gene. V is TRBV25-1 and J is TRBJ1-6, with 8 bases matching TRBD1. The length of the CDR3 is 15 residues. From germline, CDR1 is MGHDK and CDR2 SYGVNS. J gave up 9 bases and V 1 base, and 5 bases lay outside the gene matches. This chain's CDR3 is CASSEFYRGGSPLHF. The sequenced CDR3 bases are TGTGCCAGCAGTGAATTTTACAGGGGGGGTTCACCC.

This clone is labeled large based on frequency. The CDR3 is CASSLEGDSYGYTF. The CDR3 DNA, read in part, is TGTGCCAGCAGCTTAGAAGGGGACAGCTATGGC. The V call is TRBV7-9, the J call TRBJ1-2, with 7 bases fitting TRBD1. From the germline J gene comes the end of the CDR3, since the read stops 3 residues before it. Unmatched junction bases numbered 3, after V lost 1 base and J lost 4 bases. The V gene's germline CDR1 is SEHNR and CDR2 FQNEAQ (reference sequence). The CDR3 runs 14 residues.

In regard to this clone: The CDR3 end lies 3 residues beyond the end of the read and is filled in from the germline J gene. The chain uses TRBV28 and TRBJ2-7, with 9 bases fitting TRBD1. With V trimmed by 0 bases and J by 1 base, 1 base remained unmatched. This CDR3 region has 15 residues. Germline V gene lookup returns CDR1 MDHEN and CDR2 SYDVKM. The CDR3 bases that were read are TGTGCCAGCAGTTTATGGGGGACAGGGTCCTACGAG. Protein: CASSLWGTGSYE. The whole CDR3 region reads CASSLWGTGSYEQYF.

A note on this clone: The CDR3 end falls 3 residues outside the read, so it is completed with the germline J gene. The gene calls are TRBV20-1 and TRBJ2-7; D is possibly TRBD1 (6 bases). The CDR3 has 14 residues. Germline values: CDR1 DFQATT, CDR2 SNEGSKA (reference sequence). V lost 4 bases and J 3 bases, leaving 16 bases between the germline ends. The sequenced CDR3 bases are TGCAGTGCTAATCGTGGGGGCGATCACTACGAG. Protein sequence: CSANRGGDHYE. The full CDR3 is CSANRGGDHYEQYF.

Considering frequency, this clone is medium-sized. A junction boundary mismatches the germline segment, possibly from a read error. The read halts 3 residues ahead of the CDR3 end, with the missing end drawn from the germline J gene. The rearrangement uses TRBV7-3 and TRBJ2-5, with 8 nucleotides matching TRBD2. The CDR3 consists of 15 residues. Germline V CDR1 and CDR2: SGHTA, FQGTGA. The CDR3 loop reads CASNLTGGVQETQYF. CDR3 DNA (partial): TGTGCCAGCAACTTAACCGGGGGGGTACAAGAGACC.

On this clone: The observed sequence ends 3 residues before the CDR3 terminus, with the missing tail filled in from the germline J gene. The rearrangement joins TRBV20-1 to TRBJ2-3; D is unresolved. Looked up from germline, CDR1 is DFQATT and CDR2 is SNEGSKA (reference sequence). The CDR3 extends over 14 amino acids. V gave up 0 bases and J gave up 0 bases, with 7 bases separating them. Here the CDR3 reads CSARDPRSTDTQYF. The sequenced CDR3 bases are TGCAGTGCTAGAGATCCTCGTAGCACAGATACG.

On this clone: The sequence runs out 3 residues before the end of the CDR3; the remainder is reconstructed from the germline J gene. The gene calls are TRBV20-1 and TRBJ1-2; a weak D match, TRBD1 (6 bases). Germline V CDR1 and CDR2: DFQATT, SNEGSKA (reference sequence). The CDR3 runs to 14 residues. Trimming removed 4 bases at V and 0 bases at J, with 12 bases between. Partial CDR3 DNA: TGCAGTGCTACACCAGGGGTAGCTAACTATGGC. It yields the protein CSATPGVANYG. Given in full, the CDR3 is CSATPGVANYGYTF.